This T cell receptor beta chain appears in the sequencing data of a study of PD-L1 blockade in urothelial cancer. Study information: Of 29 to 30 patients, twenty-five were males with bladder-origin urothelial cancer. Patients had undergone 0 to 3 prior chemotherapy regimens.

Time point specified: pretreatment peripheral blood. Pretreatment and on-treatment blood mononuclear cell samples were taken, totaling between 1 and 8 time points per patient. Profiling relied on immunoSEQ multiplex PCR, and the TCRdb table lists in-frame clones only, not all of them. The table shows fewer than 65,000 clones, with about 81% occurring only once. The receptor comes from a man between 65 and 85 years old with urothelial cancer. The sample consisted of PBMCs, taken around atezolizumab (anti-PD-L1) treatment.

CDR3 sequence: CASSIGAGSTDTQYF. CDR3 bases: TGTGCCAGCAGCATCGGAGCGGGTAGCACAGATACGCAGTATTTT. The chain links TRBV11-2 to TRBJ2-3, with D perhaps TRBD2 (6 bases). Germline assignment: CDR1 SGHAT and CDR2 FQNNGV. The V end lost 5 bases, the J end lost 0 bases, and 12 bases lay between the germline ends. The CDR3 consists of 15 residues.